A single sample is the source of the 8 T cell receptor beta chains below, sequenced in a study of blood T cell repertoires in COVID-19 (dated by TCRdb to between 2020 and 2021). Libraries were made using the immunoSEQ multiplex PCR assay. Entries here come from immuneACCESS through TCRdb and include only in-frame sequences with V and J called. Some clones fail to appear in such tables; in the studies checked, an unresolved V gene covers under half of the shortfall, and the cause of the remainder is unknown. The sample contains about 60,000 clones, roughly 85% of them found a single time. The top ten constitute approximately 5% of the sample. Sequences were obtained from peripheral blood. The origin of the receptors is a human donor in a cohort sampled during active COVID-19.

This clone was counted between two and nine times. The J gene is TRBJ2-7, the V gene TRBV27; TRBD2 agrees at 9 bases. This CDR3 comprises 13 residues. The germline V gene encodes CDR1 MNHEY and CDR2 SMNVEV (reference sequence). The ends lost 10 bases at V and 5 bases at J; junction bases unmatched: 9. Here the CDR3 reads CAKEALAGDEQYF. The CDR3 nucleotides are TGTGCCAAAGAAGCATTAGCGGGGGACGAGCAGTACTTC.

The J gene is TRBJ2-5, the V gene TRBV19; TRBD2 matches 7 bases. In germline, CDR1 is LNHDA, CDR2 SQIVND (reference sequence). J gave up 5 bases and V 5 bases, and 8 bases lay outside the gene matches. The CDR3 length is 14 residues. CDR3 DNA: TGTGCCAGTAGTTTTTCTAGCGGTGGGGAGACCCAGTACTTC. Translating it yields CASSFSSGGETQYF.

This rearrangement joins TRBV6-5 to TRBJ2-2; 7 bases map to TRBD2. Germline V lookup: CDR1 MNHEY, CDR2 SVGAGI. This CDR3 region has 16 residues. V dropped 4 bases and J dropped 0; count of bases not matched to a gene: 5. In nucleotides, the CDR3 is TGTGCCAGCAGTTTTGGCGGGACTACGAACACCGGGGAGCTGTTTTTT. It is translated as CASSFGGTTNTGELFF.

Notes on this clone: Distinct nucleotide sequences in the sample also encode this CDR3. The V gene is TRBV7-2, the J gene TRBJ2-2; D is perhaps TRBD1 (6 bases). The CDR3 runs to 16 residues. The ends were cut back, 0 bases at V and 1 base at J, with 9 bases in the middle. The germline V gene encodes CDR1 SGHTA and CDR2 FQGNSA. The CDR3 here is CASSLALTGNTGELFF. CDR3 nucleotides: TGTGCCAGCAGCTTAGCGTTGACAGGGAACACCGGGGAGCTGTTTTTT.

This clone was seen just once. The chain recombines TRBV2 with TRBJ1-2; 7 bases agree with TRBD1. Trimming took 2 bases from V and 2 from J; bases not matched to a gene: 5. The germline CDR1 and CDR2 sequences are SNHLY and FYNNEI. The CDR3 extends over 15 amino acids. The CDR3 nucleotides are TGTGCCAGCAGTGAAAATAAGGGACAGAACTATGGCTACACCTTC. Translating it yields CASSENKGQNYGYTF.

The J gene is TRBJ2-7, the V gene TRBV6-4, with 11 bases lining up with TRBD1. The CDR3 extends over 14 amino acids. Germline V gives CDR1 MRHNA, CDR2 SNTAGT. The ends lost 7 bases at V and 0 bases at J; junction bases unmatched: 2. CDR3 bases: TGTGCCAGCAATGGGACAGGGGGCTCCTACGAGCAGTACTTC. It is translated as CASNGTGGSYEQYF.

The chain joins TRBV7-6 to TRBJ2-1, with TRBD1 matching 8 bases. The CDR3 totals 15 residues. Per germline, CDR1 SGHVS and CDR2 FNYEAQ. With V trimmed by 2 bases and J by 7 bases, 7 bases remained unmatched. CDR3 sequence (DNA): TGTGCCAGCAGCTTATTTCGGACAGGGAGTAATGAGCAGTTCTTC. Translation gives CASSLFRTGSNEQFF.

This chain links TRBV18 with TRBJ2-6, with D possibly being TRBD2 (5 bases). The germline V gene has CDR1 KGHSH and CDR2 LQKENI. CDR3 length equals 16 residues. Between the trimmed V and J ends, which lost 6 bases and 0 bases, there was a span of 12 bases. CDR3 coding DNA: TGTGCCAGCTCCCCGCCGGCGGGCTCTGGGGCCAACGTCCTGACTTTC. It is translated as CASSPPAGSGANVLTF. Supplemented by reference TRBV18 and TRBJ2-6, the full variable domain reads NAGVMQNPRHLVRRRGQEARLRCSPMKGHSHVYWYRQLPEEGLKFMVYLQKENIIDESGMPKERFSAEFPKEGPSILRIQQVVRGDSAAYFCASSPPAGSGANVLTFGAGSRLTVL.